The T cell receptor (beta chain) described here comes from a study of T-cell reconstitution after alpha-beta-depleted transplantation in children. Germline CDR1 KGHDR, CDR2 SFDVKD. The V gene lost 5 bases and the J gene lost 4 bases, with 13 bases spanning the gap. The CDR3 contains 14 residues. TCRbeta library construction was performed incorporating unique molecular identifiers. In TCRdb, the PCR reads were re-called with MiXCR into one record per CDR3 protein. The sample contains 400,000 to 550,000 distinct CDR3 sequences, roughly a tenth of which appear only once. The chain carries TRBV24-1 and TRBJ2-5, with D perhaps matching TRBD2 (6 bases). Source: PBMCs, taken before TCRalphabeta/CD19-depleted stem cell transplant. The clonotype comes from a child aged 2-15 years with inherited bone marrow failure, due to receive a stem cell transplant. For the CDR3, the DNA is TGTGCCACCAGTGTGCCGGGAGAAGGAGAGACCCAGTACTTC. This translates into CATSVPGEGETQYF.